This T cell receptor (beta chain) appears in the sequencing data of a study of OX40 agonist ivuxolimab in advanced cancers. The investigators sampled blood at baseline, at cycle 4 day 1, and at cycle 7 day 1. Overall study findings and caveats: Mean expanded clone counts were higher in CD8+ than CD4+ T cells. Patients with a partial response at 0.1-3.0 mg/kg had among the lowest clonal expansion.

Trimming shortened V by 3 bases and J by 7 bases, and 17 bases separated the two germline ends. The CDR3 sequence is 15 residues long. Germline V gene data show CDR1 as MDHEN and CDR2 as SYDVKM. Points on this clone: Its antigen is unknown.

Generated by immunoSEQ multiplex PCR, the TCRdb table keeps only in-frame clones and is missing some. This table has approximately 69,000 clones, 80% to 90% appearing once. The chain has TRBV28 and TRBJ2-3; possibly TRBD2 for D (5 bases). The TCR sequence derives from an adult with an advanced solid tumor such as melanoma, head and neck, liver or kidney cancer. The source was CD4+ or CD8+ T cells sorted from blood, collected in a trial of the OX40 agonist ivuxolimab. The CDR3 protein is CASSFTPRGPYTQYF. The CDR3 coding sequence is TGTGCCAGCAGTTTCACCCCGAGAGGGCCATATACGCAGTATTTT.